The 9 T cell receptor beta chains given below trace back to one sample, sequenced in a study of T-cell memory formation after mild COVID-19. TCRdb reprocessed the 5' RACE reads via MiXCR and lists one record per CDR3 protein. The table includes about half a million distinct CDR3 sequences, 15% to 20% detected once. Sequencing used PBMCs or a T cell subset sorted from them (not recorded which). The source of these receptors is an adult woman who had mild COVID-19 (a few samples of this study predate the infection). Cell type and time point are not known.

The V gene is TRBV5-1, the J gene TRBJ2-1; D may match TRBD1 or TRBD2 (5 bases each). Trimming left V 5 bases short and J 8 bases short, with 14 bases between. In germline, CDR1 is SGHRS, CDR2 YFSETQ. CDR3 size: 13 residues. The CDR3 loop reads CASSTSGADEQFF. The DNA of the CDR3 is TGCGCCAGCAGTACTAGTGGGGCCGATGAGCAGTTCTTC.

The chain carries TRBV20-1 and TRBJ1-6, with 7 bases fitting TRBD1. CDR3 length: 15 residues. Losses at the gene ends were 5 bases for V and 6 bases for J; bases not matched to a gene: 10. The germline gives CDR1 DFQATT, CDR2 SNEGSKA (reference sequence). The CDR3 loop reads CSAVRQGWANSPLHF. As DNA, the CDR3 is TGCAGTGCTGTCAGACAGGGTTGGGCTAATTCACCCCTCCACTTT.

This clonotype has just a few counts. CDR3 coding DNA: TGCGCCAGCAGCCTCCCCCCGGGACTAGCGGGAGGCATCGCCCACGAGCAGTACTTC. Translating gives CASSLPPGLAGGIAHEQYF. The rearrangement uses TRBV5-1 and TRBJ2-7, with 15 bases lining up with TRBD2. Germline CDR1 and CDR2: SGHRS and YFSETQ. The junction had 16 bases not matched to a gene; V was cut back by 4 bases and J by 5 bases. The CDR3 is 19 residues long.

V gene TRBV9 combines with J gene TRBJ2-4; 9 bases map to TRBD2. Trimming took 3 bases from V and 0 from J; bases not matched to a gene: 19. The CDR3 is 21 amino acids. Germline CDR1 and CDR2: SGDLS and YYNGEE. In DNA, the CDR3 is TGTGCCAGCAGCGCCCACGAGGAAAGTAGCGGGAGATGGGAAGCCAAAAACATTCAGTACTTC. Protein sequence: CASSAHEESSGRWEAKNIQYF.

This clonotype was detected only a few times. The chain carries TRBV7-9 and TRBJ2-1, with a tentative D call TRBD1 (6 bases). Germline V CDR1 and CDR2: SEHNR, FQNEAQ (reference sequence). V was pared by 1 base and J by 8 bases, with 15 bases between. The CDR3 is 15 residues long. The CDR3, as DNA: TGTGCCAGCAGCTTAGGGTACAGGGAGATGGATGAGCAGTTCTTC. As protein: CASSLGYREMDEQFF.

The V call is TRBV11-2, the J call TRBJ2-1, with 7 bases matching TRBD2. This CDR3 comprises 16 residues. Trimming at V came to 4 bases and at J to 6 bases, leaving 12 bases not matched to a gene. The V gene's germline CDR1 is SGHAT and CDR2 FQNNGV. CDR3 sequence: CASSWNRDYPVNEQFF. The CDR3 region has the DNA TGTGCCAGCAGCTGGAACCGGGACTACCCGGTCAATGAGCAGTTCTTC.

V and J are TRBV5-5 and TRBJ2-7; TRBD1 agrees at 8 bases. This CDR3 spans 19 amino acids. The germline gives CDR1 SGHKS, CDR2 YYEKEE (reference sequence). Trimming at V came to 4 bases and at J to 4 bases, leaving 22 bases not matched to a gene. The CDR3 DNA sequence: TGTGCCAGCAGCCTAGGACCGGGACAGGCCCCAGGAGGGCTTTACGAGCAGTACTTC. Translation gives CASSLGPGQAPGGLYEQYF.

This clonotype appeared a few times. The chain uses TRBV7-3 and TRBJ2-1; 12 bases align to TRBD1. The CDR3 length is 18 residues. The trim removed 2 bases at V and 7 bases at J, leaving 12 bases unmatched. Germline values: CDR1 SGHTA, CDR2 FQGTGA. CDR3 sequence: CASSLFNGDRGRLNEQFF. The CDR3 region has the DNA TGTGCCAGCAGCTTATTCAATGGGGACAGGGGGCGGTTAAATGAGCAGTTCTTC.

V gene TRBV5-1 combines with J gene TRBJ2-7; 10 bases agree with TRBD2. Germline loops: CDR1 SGHRS, CDR2 YFSETQ. The CDR3 is made up of 14 amino acids. With V trimmed by 0 bases and J by 6 bases, 3 bases remained unmatched. CDR3 amino acids: CASSLEGTSVEQYF. The CDR3 DNA sequence: TGCGCCAGCAGCTTGGAGGGGACTAGCGTCGAGCAGTACTTC.